This TCR beta chain was sequenced during a study of cytomegalovirus exposure and HLA in healthy donors. General study points: The authors confirmed in vitro that a few CMV-associated chains were specific for CMV antigens. Researchers catalogued some 160 TCR beta chains as cytomegalovirus-associated. Rare TCR sequences predominated, though certain public TCRs were found in many donors.

With regard to this clone: Its target is not known.

TCRdb's table, derived via immunoSEQ multiplex PCR, lists solely in-frame clones and lacks some. The repertoire includes around 56,000 clones, 75% to 90% of them detected once, and roughly 14% sits in the top ten. CDR1 and CDR2 (germline): MNHNS, SASEGT. The CDR3 is made up of 12 amino acids. Trimming removed 2 bases at V and 6 bases at J, with 6 bases between. The rearrangement uses TRBV6-1 and TRBJ2-3, with D perhaps matching TRBD2 (5 bases). The TCR originated in a young woman in good health and CMV-seronegative. Sequencing was carried out using PBMCs. The CDR3 region has the DNA TGTGCCAGCAGTGAAACTAGGGATACGCAGTATTTT. Residues: CASSETRDTQYF.